The clone carrying this T cell receptor (beta chain) has ten or more counts. Its target is not known. Unique molecular identifiers were attached to individual cDNA molecules within the library. TCRdb re-called the RACE reads through MiXCR, storing one row per CDR3 protein. The sample lists 40,000 to 45,000 distinct CDR3 sequences; around 3.4% were seen once. Time point: healthy volunteer bleed at 6 weeks. Someone pulled total RNA out of unfractionated whole blood. Trimming stripped 3 bases from V and 4 bases from J, with 15 bases between. The CDR3 is made up of 15 amino acids. Germline V gene sequence: CDR1 SGHNT, CDR2 YYREEE (reference sequence). This sample stems from a study of human T cells and chemical hapten exposure. As for the study in general: Mainly, slight library volume differences in the pool made TCR yields vary.

Study findings and constraints: Sensitization with DPC brought no change to TCRs above 1 in 1000 in frequency.

The sequenced sample was whole blood. This clonotype was sampled from a human donor in good health. Some clones in this sample may be carry-over from other donors' samples. The J gene is TRBJ2-3, the V gene TRBV5-4, with a possible D match to TRBD1 (6 bases). The CDR3 is CASSSQGLMADTQYF. The CDR3 DNA is TGTGCCAGCAGCTCCCAGGGGCTTATGGCAGATACGCAGTATTTT.